These 10 T cell receptor beta chains were all obtained from the same sample, sequenced in a study of CD8+ T cells in alopecia areata. RNA was isolated and reverse transcribed to cDNA, the sequencing template. Measured with immunoSEQ multiplex PCR; TCRdb has only the in-frame clones, and not every one. This sample yields about 150,000 clones, of which about three fifths are seen a single time; more than 0.7% belongs to the top ten. Treatment reported: oral pan-JAK inhibitor, 5-10 mg twice daily. The starting material was CD4+ T cells sorted from blood, obtained at week 4, from a patient treated with tofacitinib. These receptors all stem from a human donor with alopecia areata.

The chain employs TRBV15 and TRBJ1-2; 7 bases are a match to TRBD1. This CDR3 contains 14 residues. Per germline, CDR1 LNHNV and CDR2 YYDKDF (reference sequence). Losses at the gene ends were 7 bases for V and 6 bases for J; bases not matched to a gene: 11. The CDR3 reads CATIPPDRADGYTF. The CDR3 DNA is TGTGCCACCATTCCCCCCGACAGGGCTGATGGCTACACCTTC.

At least ten counts were recorded for this clone. The V call is TRBV29-1, the J call TRBJ1-1; D gene unclear. The CDR3 contains 11 residues. Germline V lookup: CDR1 SQVTM, CDR2 ANQGSEA. The V gene lost 8 bases and the J gene lost 8 bases, with 15 bases spanning the gap. The CDR3 region has the DNA TGCAGCACAGCCCCAAGCTTCGAAGCTTTCTTT. Translated: CSTAPSFEAFF. The whole variable domain, filled in from reference TRBV29-1 and TRBJ1-1, reads SAVISQKPSRDICQRGTSLTIQCQVDSQVTMMFWYRQQPGQSLTLIATANQGSEATYESGFVIDKFPISRPNLTFSTLTVSNMSPEDSSIYLCSTAPSFEAFFGQGTRLTVV.

This clone was counted between two and nine times. CDR3 sequence (DNA): TGTGCCCGGGGGGAGGAGGGCCCAGATACGCAGTATTTT. Protein sequence: CARGEEGPDTQYF. The V call is TRBV30, the J call TRBJ2-3, with 7 bases matching TRBD2. The CDR3 loop spans 13 amino acids. Germline V CDR1 and CDR2: GTSNPN, SVGIG (reference sequence). With V trimmed by 8 bases and J by 4 bases, 9 bases remained unmatched.

This clone came up many times. The CDR3 region has the DNA TGTGCCACCAGCAGGGGGGAGGCCTACAATGAGCAGTTCTTC. Protein product: CATSRGEAYNEQFF. The rearrangement links TRBV15 to TRBJ2-1; D is possibly TRBD2 (6 bases). The V gene's germline CDR1 is LNHNV and CDR2 YYDKDF (reference sequence). The CDR3 covers 14 residues. Trimming removed 3 bases from V and 2 bases from J, with 8 bases in between.

The V and J genes are TRBV7-2 and TRBJ1-1; weak D call: TRBD1 (5 bases). The CDR3 runs 14 residues. Germline-derived CDR1 and CDR2 are SGHTA and FQGNSA. Trimming pared 5 bases from V and 6 bases from J, leaving 16 bases between. In DNA, the CDR3 is TGTGCCAGCAGCCCAAGGGCGGGGGGGTCTGAAGCTTTCTTT. Amino acids: CASSPRAGGSEAFF.

This chain links TRBV11-2 with TRBJ2-5; D possibly uses TRBD1 or TRBD2 (6 bases each). Looked up from germline, CDR1 is SGHAT and CDR2 is FQNNGV. The CDR3 has 16 residues. V was pared by 3 bases and J by 1 base, with 15 bases between. In DNA form, the CDR3 reads TGTGCCAGCAGCTTGATGGGGGGCGTCTCCCAAGAGACCCAGTACTTC. Encoded protein: CASSLMGGVSQETQYF.

In DNA form, the CDR3 reads TGCAGCGTTGGGGAGGGGGCGCTGGTCATCGAGCAGTACTTC. Its translation is CSVGEGALVIEQYF. This chain links TRBV29-1 with TRBJ2-7, with D perhaps TRBD1 or TRBD2 (7 bases each). Germline CDR1 and CDR2: SQVTM and ANQGSEA. Trimming stripped 4 bases from V and 6 bases from J, with 19 bases between. The CDR3 extends over 14 amino acids.

This chain joins TRBV29-1 and TRBJ2-4, with TRBD2 as a possible D gene (5 bases). This CDR3 spans 13 amino acids. Germline CDR1 reads SQVTM; CDR2 reads ANQGSEA. Trimming took off 1 base at V and 8 bases at J, with 12 bases between the two ends. The CDR3 loop is CSVEVQFGDIQYF. Written as DNA, the CDR3 is TGCAGCGTTGAAGTCCAATTCGGGGACATTCAGTACTTC. The full variable domain, its missing parts supplied by reference TRBV29-1 and TRBJ2-4, is SAVISQKPSRDICQRGTSLTIQCQVDSQVTMMFWYRQQPGQSLTLIATANQGSEATYESGFVIDKFPISRPNLTFSTLTVSNMSPEDSSIYLCSVEVQFGDIQYFGAGTRLSVL.

The genes are TRBV6-5 and TRBJ2-2; D is unresolved. V dropped 6 bases and J dropped 9 bases, with 14 bases sitting between them. Germline values: CDR1 MNHEY, CDR2 SVGAGI. The CDR3 covers 13 residues. CDR3 sequence: CASSPHGARELFF. The CDR3 bases are TGTGCCAGCAGCCCCCACGGAGCGAGGGAGCTGTTTTTT.

The genes are TRBV7-3 and TRBJ2-1, with D possibly being TRBD1 or TRBD2 (5 bases each). The V end was cut by 4 bases, the J end by 11 bases, with 12 bases between. The CDR3 contains 12 residues. Germline CDR1 SGHTA, CDR2 FQGTGA. The CDR3 DNA follows: TGTGCCAGCAGCTCCCGGGACCGCAAGCAGTTCTTC. Protein product: CASSSRDRKQFF.